The 4 T cell receptor beta chains below were found in one sample sequenced in a study of blood T cell repertoires in COVID-19. TCRdb's table, derived via immunoSEQ multiplex PCR, lists solely in-frame clones and lacks some. The sample lists about 150,000 clones, around 85% seen once, with more than 7.5% in the top ten. The material sequenced was peripheral blood. Receptor source: a woman in her sixties with COVID-19, enrolled during active disease.

V is TRBV5-1 and J is TRBJ1-2; D is perhaps TRBD1 (5 bases). The CDR3 consists of 13 residues. The germline gives CDR1 SGHRS, CDR2 YFSETQ. V lost 4 bases and J 6 bases, leaving 13 bases between the germline ends. CDR3 coding DNA: TGCGCCAGCAGCCCTTTCCCCAGGGATGGCTACACCTTC. Protein sequence: CASSPFPRDGYTF.

The genes are TRBV3-1 (or the pseudogene TRBV3-2) and TRBJ1-1; maybe TRBD1 (6 bases). V lost 0 bases and J lost 4, with 18 bases in between. Looked up from germline, CDR1 is LGHDT and CDR2 is YNNKEL (reference sequence). The CDR3 totals 17 residues. The CDR3 spells CASSQDLTGPRGTEAFF. As DNA, the CDR3 is TGTGCCAGCAGCCAAGATCTCACAGGGCCCCGAGGCACTGAAGCTTTCTTT.

The chain carries TRBV7-8 and TRBJ2-2; TRBD1 matches at 11 bases. CDR3 length: 19 amino acids. Germline values: CDR1 SGHVS, CDR2 FQNEAQ. Germline trimming cut 0 bases from V and 0 bases from J; bases unmatched to any gene: 6. CDR3 loop: CASSLAGTGGGANTGELFF. The CDR3 DNA sequence: TGTGCCAGCAGCTTAGCCGGGACAGGGGGGGGTGCGAACACCGGGGAGCTGTTTTTT.

V and J are TRBV3-1 (or the pseudogene TRBV3-2) and TRBJ2-5, with 9 nucleotides matching TRBD1. Germline V lookup: CDR1 LGHDT, CDR2 YNNKEL (reference sequence). The J segment lost 4 bases and the V segment lost 4 bases, leaving 13 bases of the junction unmatched. This CDR3 has 17 residues. CDR3 residues: CASSPKLGQGTPETQYF. The CDR3 bases are TGTGCCAGCAGCCCAAAATTGGGACAGGGTACCCCAGAGACCCAGTACTTC.